Below, 3 T cell receptor beta chains from the same sample are listed, as sequenced in a study of control samples from healthy donors and cancer patients. Method: immunoSEQ multiplex PCR; TCRdb's copy keeps in-frame clones and lacks some. Of about 120,000 clones in the sample, approximately 84% were seen once. The sequenced sample consisted of blood. Receptors originate from a man younger than 30 in good health.

The chain recombines TRBV5-1 with TRBJ2-7; weak D call: TRBD2 (6 bases). V was shortened by 4 bases and J by 6 bases, with 23 bases between the two germline ends. The V gene's germline CDR1 is SGHRS and CDR2 YFSETQ. There are 16 residues in the CDR3. CDR3 protein: CASSPDGGLSIGEQYF. The CDR3 nucleotides are TGCGCCAGCAGCCCGGATGGAGGGCTTTCGATAGGCGAGCAGTACTTC.

CDR3 region: CASSLSSGSHGYTF. In nucleotides, the CDR3 is TGTGCCAGCAGTTTATCGTCCGGATCCCACGGCTACACCTTC. V and J are TRBV27 and TRBJ1-2; D ambiguous. The germline gives CDR1 MNHEY, CDR2 SMNVEV (reference sequence). V lost 0 bases, J lost 8 bases, and 13 bases lay in between. The CDR3 has 14 amino acids.

V and J are TRBV6-5 and TRBJ1-4, with a tentative D call TRBD1 (6 bases). The CDR3 has 14 residues. Trimming removed 10 bases from V and 3 bases from J, with 15 bases in between. From germline, CDR1 is MNHEY and CDR2 SVGAGI. CDR3 DNA: TGTGCCACTCAATTAGGGGGATCTAATGAAAAACTGTTTTTT. It yields the protein CATQLGGSNEKLFF.